Presented here are 11 T cell receptor beta chains from one specimen sequenced in a study of blood T cell repertoires in COVID-19. Produced via immunoSEQ multiplex PCR; TCRdb's table is partial and in-frame only. The repertoire holds 30,000 to 35,000 clones, with approximately 92% as singletons. Sample: peripheral blood. These receptors came from an elderly man with acute or convalescent COVID-19.

The V gene is TRBV6-6, the J gene TRBJ1-2, with D possibly matching TRBD1 (6 bases). V lost 5 bases, J lost 6 bases, and 25 bases lay in between. Per the germline V gene, CDR1 is MNHNY and CDR2 is SVGAGI (reference sequence). This CDR3 has 17 residues. CDR3 sequence reads: CASSLTRGTGLVNGYTF. CDR3 bases: TGTGCCAGCAGTCTCACGAGGGGAACAGGGTTGGTGAATGGCTACACCTTC.

V gene TRBV7-2 combines with J gene TRBJ1-3, with TRBD1 matching 10 bases. The CDR3 runs to 16 residues. V gave up 6 bases and J gave up 0 bases; unmatched junction bases: 5. The germline gives CDR1 SGHTA, CDR2 FQGNSA. CDR3 amino acids: CASSRQGANSGNTIYF. The CDR3 DNA reads as TGTGCCAGCAGTCGACAGGGGGCAAACTCTGGAAACACCATATATTTT.

The chain links TRBV5-1 to TRBJ1-2; TRBD1 is a possible D gene (5 bases). This CDR3 is 12 amino acids long. Germline CDR1 reads SGHRS; CDR2 reads YFSETQ. V lost 1 base to trimming and J lost 9 bases, with 10 bases between them. The CDR3 is CASSLYPGSYTF. The CDR3 region has the DNA TGCGCCAGCAGCTTGTATCCAGGGAGCTACACCTTC.

V and J are TRBV4-1 and TRBJ1-2; D not resolved. The CDR3 is 14 amino acids. Germline loops: CDR1 MGHRA, CDR2 YSYEKL. V was clipped by 1 base and J by 2 bases, with 8 bases between them. Here the CDR3 reads CASSQVPRNYGYTF. In DNA, the CDR3 is TGCGCCAGCAGCCAAGTCCCGAGAAACTATGGCTACACCTTC.

This clone appeared a few times. The chain couples TRBV10-3 to TRBJ2-7, with TRBD1 matching over 9 bases. Germline CDR1 reads ENHRY; CDR2 reads SYGVKD. The CDR3 loop spans 13 amino acids. Trimming cost V 0 bases and J 12 bases; bases outside gene matches: 6. CDR3 coding DNA: TGTGCCATCAGTGAGTCACTAGGGACAGGGCCGTACTTC. The encoded protein is CAISESLGTGPYF.

The rearrangement uses TRBV5-1 and TRBJ2-7; 8 bases match TRBD1. Trimming took 2 bases from V and 7 from J; bases not matched to a gene: 17. This CDR3 comprises 17 residues. Germline V gene data show CDR1 as SGHRS and CDR2 as YFSETQ. The CDR3 reads CASSFFPGGRGRREQYF. CDR3 in DNA: TGCGCCAGCAGCTTCTTCCCTGGGGGCAGGGGGCGACGAGAGCAGTACTTC.

J is TRBJ2-4 and V is TRBV5-1; TRBD1 aligns across 8 bases. CDR3 length equals 15 residues. J lost 6 bases, V lost 0 bases, and 5 bases had no gene match. Germline V gene sequence: CDR1 SGHRS, CDR2 YFSETQ. The CDR3 DNA is TGCGCCAGCAGCTTGGGGACAGGGAGCTCAAACATTCAGTACTTC. Its translation is CASSLGTGSSNIQYF.

V is TRBV4-1 and J is TRBJ2-7; 7 bases are shared with TRBD1. Germline CDR1 MGHRA, CDR2 YSYEKL. The J segment lost 5 bases and the V segment lost 5 bases, leaving 9 bases of the junction unmatched. This CDR3 region has 14 residues. CDR3 residues: CASSLRTGENEQYF. As DNA, the CDR3 is TGCGCCAGCAGCTTGCGGACAGGCGAGAACGAGCAGTACTTC.

The V and J genes are TRBV11-3 and TRBJ1-4, with 12 bases lining up with TRBD1. V lost 4 bases to trimming and J lost 8 bases; unmatched junction nucleotides: 14. Germline V gene sequence: CDR1 SGHNT, CDR2 YENEEA. The CDR3 is 18 amino acids. Here the CDR3 reads CASSYTPGTGGLNEKLFF. The CDR3 DNA reads TGTGCCAGCAGCTATACTCCCGGGACAGGGGGCTTAAACGAAAAACTGTTTTTT.

The genes are TRBV15 and TRBJ2-5; unclear D gene. From germline, CDR1 is LNHNV and CDR2 YYDKDF (reference sequence). Trimming took 1 base from V and 5 from J, leaving 11 bases between them. The CDR3 consists of 14 residues. The CDR3 DNA reads TGTGCCACCAGCAGAGGTCCGAGTTTTGAGACCCAGTACTTC. Its protein product is CATSRGPSFETQYF.

This clone is a singleton in its sample. The V and J genes are TRBV5-6 and TRBJ1-5; unclear D gene. V was clipped by 2 bases and J by 7 bases, with 10 bases between them. Germline-derived CDR1 and CDR2 are SGHDT and YYEEEE. The length of the CDR3 is 13 residues. This CDR3 reads CASSFTGKQPQHF. The CDR3 DNA sequence: TGTGCCAGCAGCTTCACCGGGAAACAGCCCCAGCATTTT. Full variable domain (outside the CDR3, taken from reference TRBV5-6 and TRBJ1-5): DAGVTQSPTHLIKTRGQQVTLRCSPKSGHDTVSWYQQALGQGPQFIFQYYEEEERQRGNFPDRFSGHQFPNYSSELNVNALLLGDSALYLCASSFTGKQPQHFGDGTRLSIL.